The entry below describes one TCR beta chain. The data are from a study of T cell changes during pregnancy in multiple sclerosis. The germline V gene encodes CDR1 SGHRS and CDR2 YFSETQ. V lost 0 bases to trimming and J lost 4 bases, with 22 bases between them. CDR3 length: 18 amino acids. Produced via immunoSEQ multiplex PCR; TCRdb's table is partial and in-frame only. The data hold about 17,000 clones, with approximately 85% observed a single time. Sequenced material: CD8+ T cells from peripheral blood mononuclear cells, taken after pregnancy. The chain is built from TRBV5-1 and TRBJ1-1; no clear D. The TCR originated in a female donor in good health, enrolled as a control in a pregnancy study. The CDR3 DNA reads TGCGCCAGCAGCTTGGAAGGTTCCGGCCTAGGAGTGGGCACTGAAGCTTTCTTT. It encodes CASSLEGSGLGVGTEAFF.